Included here is one T cell receptor (beta chain) sequence, with context. These data belong to a study of shared clonotypes between healthy human individuals. Replicate PCRs from sorted subsets contained around 190 ng DNA, which is around 30,000 T cell genomes. Authors' processing steps: ImmunoSEQ output held junction-only sequences without quality scores, so filtering differed. Measured with immunoSEQ multiplex PCR; TCRdb has only the in-frame clones, and not every one. Clone size and V and J calls were adopted from that table, with D and trimming inferred from the DNA. The data hold 950,000 to 1,300,000 clones, with roughly 80% observed a single time. All the donors were Caucasian adults who lived in Nashville, Tennessee. Source material: memory CD4+ T cells sorted from blood. Subset here: CD45RA-negative fraction. This receptor was identified in a man younger than 35 in good health.

CDR3 loop: CASSRQVWEQTQYF. For the CDR3, the DNA is TGTGCCAGCAGTCGACAGGTCTGGGAACAGACCCAGTACTTC. This chain links TRBV28 with TRBJ2-5, with a weak D call TRBD1 (6 bases). Germline assignment: CDR1 MDHEN and CDR2 SYDVKM. V gave up 5 bases and J gave up 6 bases, with 16 bases separating them. CDR3 length: 14 amino acids.